This T cell receptor beta chain was identified in a study of T cell repertoires in cytomegalovirus infection. Whole-study context: The study used recently identified HLA-C-restricted and well-studied HLA-B-restricted CMV epitopes. Both a matching HLA type and CMV infection were indicated by public TCR beta signatures. Study outcomes and limitations: In two of eight donors, the top clonotype was HLA-C-restricted CMV-specific. Of the TCR beta families, the public ones yielded a cumulative frequency that identified carriers of CMV plus the relevant HLA.

Via MiXCR, TCRdb re-called the reads, giving one row per CDR3 protein. The sample lists roughly 68,000 distinct CDR3 sequences; 20% were seen once. The CDR3 sequence is 14 residues long. The V segment lost 4 bases and the J segment 7 bases; nucleotides outside the gene matches: 9. Germline assignment: CDR1 SGHDT and CDR2 YYEEEE. For this clonotype: The antigen remains unidentified.

The TCR sequence derives from a human donor in good health (CMV status not recorded). Some clones in this sample may be carry-over from other donors' samples. The chain joins TRBV5-6 to TRBJ1-1; 8 bases line up with TRBD1. This material consisted of CD8+ T cells from cultured PBMCs, taken from culture after CMV antigen stimulation. The CDR3 DNA reads as TGTGCCAGCAGCCCGACAGGGGAAATTGTTGAAGCTTTCTTT. As protein: CASSPTGEIVEAFF.